A selection of T cell receptor beta chains follows, all from one sample in a study of blood T cell repertoires in COVID-19. The assay was immunoSEQ multiplex PCR, and TCRdb's table has in-frame clones only and misses some. The sample lists about 130,000 clones, roughly 77% occurring once. Specimen: peripheral blood. Receptors originate from a woman in her sixties or seventies with COVID-19, enrolled during active disease. CDR3s include the opening cysteine and the closing phenylalanine or tryptophan. D genes are given only for firm matches. The listing skips clone size in some rows; elsewhere it reads once, few, many or a size class.

d_gene	abundance	j_gene	v_gene	CDR3nt	CDR3aa
TRBD2	-	TRBJ2-3	TRBV7-2	TGTGCCAGCAGCCGCGTAGATAGTAGCGGGGGGGGTAGCACAGATACGCAGTATTTT	CASSRVDSSGGGSTDTQYF
-	few	TRBJ1-4	TRBV4-1	TGCGCCAGCAGCCACGCGACAGTGAAGAAACTGTTTTTT	CASSHATVKKLFF
TRBD1	-	TRBJ2-3	TRBV7-2	TGTGCCAGCAGACCCGACAGGGGGCGGTCAGATACGCAGTATTTT	CASRPDRGRSDTQYF
-	-	TRBJ1-1	TRBV25-1	TGTGCCAGCAGTGGACGAGGGGGGAACACTGAAGCTTTCTTT	CASSGRGGNTEAFF
-	-	TRBJ2-5	TRBV3-1/TRBV3-2	TGTGCCAGCAGCCAAGACCAGGGGAGAGCAGAGACCCAGTACTTC	CASSQDQGRAETQYF
-	-	TRBJ1-1	TRBV12-3/TRBV12-4	TGTGCCGTAGCCGGACAGAAGAACACTGAAGCTTTCTTT	CAVAGQKNTEAFF
-	-	TRBJ2-7	TRBV4-3	TGCGCCAGCAGCCAAGCCGCGGACAGTTCCTACGAGCAGTACTTC	CASSQAADSSYEQYF
TRBD1	-	TRBJ2-3	TRBV2	TGTGCCAGCAGAGGGACAGGGCAAGATACGCAGTATTTT	CASRGTGQDTQYF
-	-	TRBJ1-5	TRBV4-2	TGTGCCAGCAGCCAAGAGGGCCGCTATAGCAATCAGCCCCAGCATTTT	CASSQEGRYSNQPQHF
TRBD1	-	TRBJ2-3	TRBV6-2/TRBV6-3	TGTGCCAGCAGTTACCCCCCAACGACAGGGGTGTTCGATACGCAGTATTTT	CASSYPPTTGVFDTQYF
TRBD1	-	TRBJ1-5	TRBV7-2	TGTGCCAGCAGCCTACGGACAGGGGACAATCAGCCCCAGCATTTT	CASSLRTGDNQPQHF
TRBD1	few	TRBJ1-6	TRBV6-5	TGTGCCAGCAGCCAGGGGACAGGGGTTAATTCACCCCTCCACTTT	CASSQGTGVNSPLHF
-	-	TRBJ1-1	TRBV28	TGTGCCAGCAGGCCCGGATGGAAGGGGATGAACACTGAAGCTTTCTTT	CASRPGWKGMNTEAFF
TRBD1	once	TRBJ2-2	TRBV4-1	TGCGCCAGCAGCCAAGGGGGACAGGGGGCCGGGGAGCTGTTTTTT	CASSQGGQGAGELFF
TRBD1	-	TRBJ1-2	TRBV28	TGTGCCAGCAGTTCCATTTCAGGGGGGAGCTATGGCTACACCTTC	CASSSISGGSYGYTF
-	-	TRBJ1-1	TRBV19	TGTGCCAGTCAGCTCCAGGGGTCAGGGAACACTGAAGCTTTCTTT	CASQLQGSGNTEAFF
TRBD2	-	TRBJ2-5	TRBV11-3	TGTGCCAGCAGCCACGGGGGGGCCTTTGGTTCTGAGACCCAGTACTTC	CASSHGGAFGSETQYF
TRBD2	few	TRBJ2-2	TRBV9	TGTGCCAGCAGTAGCGGGCCGAACACCGGGGAGCTGTTTTTT	CASSSGPNTGELFF
-	-	TRBJ1-2	TRBV6-5	TGTGCCAGCAGAGGGGTTGGCGGCTATGGCTACACCTTC	CASRGVGGYGYTF
TRBD2	few	TRBJ2-1	TRBV30	TGTGCCTGGAGGATCAGCGGGGGGGTCGATGAGCAGTTCTTC	CAWRISGGVDEQFF
TRBD1	-	TRBJ1-6	TRBV5-1	TGCGCCAGCAGCCCCACAGCTCAGGGGGCAGGGTCACCCCTCCACTTT	CASSPTAQGAGSPLHF
-	-	TRBJ1-4	TRBV9	TGTGCCAGCAGCGTCCGACAGGCTCCAAATGAAAAACTGTTTTTT	CASSVRQAPNEKLFF
-	few	TRBJ2-7	TRBV5-1	TGCGCCAGCAGCTTGCAGGGTGTCGAGCAGTACTTC	CASSLQGVEQYF
TRBD2	-	TRBJ2-2	TRBV11-3	TGTGCCAGCAGCCCAAAGACTAGCGGGGGAGCGAACACCGGGGAGCTGTTTTTT	CASSPKTSGGANTGELFF
-	-	TRBJ1-2	TRBV13	TGTGCCAGCAGCCTGACGGGGTATGGCTACACCTTC	CASSLTGYGYTF
-	-	TRBJ1-5	TRBV13	TGTGCCAGCAGCTTCAGGAATCAGCCCCAGCATTTT	CASSFRNQPQHF
TRBD1	-	TRBJ1-2	TRBV19	TGTGCCAGTAGTCTTTCCCGGACAGGCAACTATGGCTACACCTTC	CASSLSRTGNYGYTF
TRBD1	few	TRBJ2-1	TRBV6-5	TGTGCCAGCAGTTTGTTGACAGGGCGGAATGAGCAGTTCTTC	CASSLLTGRNEQFF
TRBD1	once	TRBJ1-2	TRBV4-3	TGCGCCAGCAGCCATGGACAGGGATCGAATGGCTACACCTTC	CASSHGQGSNGYTF
TRBD1	-	TRBJ1-2	TRBV6-5	TGTGCCAGCATGAGGGACAGGGCCTCGGTTGGCTACACCTTC	CASMRDRASVGYTF
-	-	TRBJ2-7	TRBV5-5	TGTGCCAGCAGCCCTGCCCGGGAGCGAGGCTCCTACGAGCAGTACTTC	CASSPARERGSYEQYF
TRBD1	once	TRBJ1-2	TRBV5-4	TGTGCCAGCAGCTTGGCAGGGGGCGCGGAGGGCTACACCTTC	CASSLAGGAEGYTF
-	-	TRBJ2-5	TRBV10-3	TGTGCCATCAGCGCAGGGTTTAGGGAAGAGACCCAGTACTTC	CAISAGFREETQYF
-	-	TRBJ1-2	TRBV7-2	TGTGCCAGCAGCTCCCTCGTCCGGGGAGTGGGTGGCTACACCTTC	CASSSLVRGVGGYTF
TRBD1	-	TRBJ1-2	TRBV4-2	TGTGCCAGCAGCCACATGGGAACAGGGGACTATGGCTACACCTTC	CASSHMGTGDYGYTF
TRBD2	-	TRBJ2-7	TRBV4-1	TGCGCCAGCAGCCTCCCCGGGGGGGGCGGCTACGAGCAGTACTTC	CASSLPGGGGYEQYF
-	-	TRBJ1-6	TRBV28	TGTGCCAGCAGACGGGGCAGGGGAGGGTCACCCCTCCACTTT	CASRRGRGGSPLHF
TRBD1	-	TRBJ2-3	TRBV5-1	TGCGCCAGCAGCTTACCAAGCGGTCCAGGGGGAGATACGCAGTATTTT	CASSLPSGPGGDTQYF
-	-	TRBJ1-2	TRBV5-1	TGCGTCAGCAGCTTGGCCCCGGGGAGGGCCCAGGGTGGCTACACCTTC	CVSSLAPGRAQGGYTF
TRBD1	few	TRBJ1-2	TRBV29-1	TGCAGCGTTGAAACCCGACAGGGGGCTGTTGGCTACACCTTC	CSVETRQGAVGYTF
TRBD1	-	TRBJ1-4	TRBV18	TGTGCCAGCTCACTATCACCGACAGGGGGAAATGAAAAACTGTTTTTT	CASSLSPTGGNEKLFF